The sequence of this TCR beta chain was determined in a study of TIL therapy for anti-PD-1-resistant metastatic lung cancer. Time point here: pre-treatment sample, taken before nivolumab and TIL therapy. The count of this clone is one. The CDR3 consists of 13 residues. V was cut by 0 bases and J by 10 bases, with 10 bases left in between. In germline, CDR1 is SGHRS, CDR2 YFSETQ. This was the immunoSEQ v3 assay. TCRdb's copy holds only in-frame clones and misses some; the assay was immunoSEQ multiplex PCR. The table has 50,000 to 70,000 clones, 55% to 70% seen once. This material consisted of blood, taken at baseline. The J gene is TRBJ1-4, the V gene TRBV5-1, with D tentatively TRBD1 (6 bases). This clonotype was obtained from a person aged 25-85 years with non-small cell lung cancer. The CDR3 region is CASSLEGGRKLFF. CDR3 coding DNA: TGCGCCAGCAGCTTGGAAGGGGGACGAAAACTGTTTTTT.